The clone carrying this T cell receptor beta chain was counted ten times or more. Its antigen is not known. Together with a sample-barcoded 5' primer, a J-beta primer mix was included in a second PCR lasting about 7 to 12 cycles. TCRdb analysed the 5' RACE reads with MiXCR anew, one entry per CDR3 protein. The data contain about 1.1 million distinct CDR3 sequences, less than 45% of them singletons. This sample was included in a study of blood T cells in healthy people across ages. Study findings and constraints: More naive CD4+ cells and higher diversity were found in long-lived than in aged donors. Among T cells, TCR beta diversity per million cells dropped roughly linearly as age rose.

Sequenced material: blood. This receptor was obtained from a man between 18 and 29 years old in good health.

As DNA, the CDR3 is TGTGCCAGCAGCCAAACAGGGAACTACGAGCAGTACTTC. Encoded protein: CASSQTGNYEQYF. The gene calls are TRBV4-2 and TRBJ2-7; D perhaps matches TRBD1 (6 bases). Trimming removed 2 bases from V and 3 bases from J, with 8 bases in between. There are 13 residues in the CDR3. Germline V gene lookup returns CDR1 LGHNA and CDR2 YNFKEQ.